This T cell receptor beta chain was sequenced during a study of patients with pleural tuberculosis (dated by TCRdb to the mid-2010s). TCRdb records Illumina Genome Analyzer IIx as the sequencer. TCRdb took the public reads, trimmed them with fastp at Q25, ran MiXCR for clone calling and kept in-frame beta chains. Here each entry gathers all rows of one CDR3 protein and keeps the most common genes and DNA. In this sample the table shows approximately 53,000 distinct CDR3 sequences, less than 9.5% of which occur a single time. Of the sample, under 20% falls within the top ten clones. This clonotype has more than one count but fewer than ten. The antigen it recognizes is unknown. Base quality data are lacking; no much larger clone is found one base away. The CDR3 has 16 amino acids, counting the end cysteine and phenylalanine. Just CDR3 DNA is preserved here, 48 bases in frame from base 1. According to the germline V gene (reference sequence), CDR1 reads LNHDA and CDR2 reads SQIVND. Trimming removed 6 bases from V and 1 base from J, leaving 18 bases between the germline ends.

This receptor was taken from a human donor with pleural tuberculosis. The rearranged chain carries TRBV19 and TRBJ1-2; a weak D assignment points to TRBD1 (6 bases agree). The DNA sequence reads TGTGCCAGTAGCGCTCTATCTGGGGGCGGTAACTATGGCTACACCTTC. It specifies CASSALSGGGNYGYTF.